Listed below are T cell receptor beta chains from one sample, sequenced in a study of cytomegalovirus exposure and HLA in healthy donors. Some clones are missing from TCRdb's copy, which holds only in-frame ones; the method was immunoSEQ multiplex PCR. The table records about 160,000 clones, about 81% of them present only once. The sequencing sample was made of PBMCs. These receptor sequences come from a girl aged 10 to 17 in good health and CMV-seropositive. Each CDR3 is given with its conserved first and last residue.

len: 15
v_gene: TRBV19
CDR3aa: CASSALRRNNYGYTF

len: 15
v_gene: TRBV5-1
CDR3aa: CASTDEQGASHEQYF

len: 14
v_gene: TRBV7-3
CDR3aa: CASSKDREYTEAFF

len: 16
v_gene: TRBV18
CDR3aa: CASSPGSLAGGDEQFF

len: 13
v_gene: TRBV2
CDR3aa: CASSQVRRETQYF

len: 14
v_gene: TRBV19
CDR3aa: CASSIHRGNQPQHF

len: 18
v_gene: TRBV27
CDR3aa: CASSLSGGSLSGNYGYTF

len: 15
v_gene: TRBV5-1
CDR3aa: CASSLDGVANTEAFF

len: 15
v_gene: TRBV13
CDR3aa: CASSFGQGSGQPQHF

len: 17
v_gene: TRBV5-1
CDR3aa: CASRGLAGVTPYNEQFF

len: 16
v_gene: TRBV28
CDR3aa: CASSSYTGSLDEKLFF

len: 11
v_gene: TRBV30
CDR3aa: CAWSVLNEQYF

len: 17
v_gene: TRBV5-1
CDR3aa: CASSHDRGPPVQETQYF

len: 13
v_gene: TRBV4-1
CDR3aa: CASSQGAGYEQYF

len: 17
v_gene: TRBV18
CDR3aa: CASSPRLLAAHDNEQFF

len: 14
v_gene: TRBV23-1
CDR3aa: CASSPGRETGEAFF

len: 15
v_gene: TRBV27
CDR3aa: CASSLRGNFIYEQYF

len: 15
v_gene: TRBV30
CDR3aa: CAWMRQGRHTPEAFF

len: 15
v_gene: TRBV9
CDR3aa: CASSVSGGLTGELFF

len: 13
v_gene: TRBV5-1
CDR3aa: CASSLHRGREQYF

len: 11
v_gene: TRBV20-1
CDR3aa: CGGFTGNTIYF

len: 15
v_gene: TRBV7-9
CDR3aa: CASSDRGLAKNIQYF

len: 14
v_gene: TRBV10-3
CDR3aa: CAIIPGQGTQTQYF

len: 12
v_gene: TRBV19
CDR3aa: CASSVTSSTIYF

len: 15
v_gene: TRBV6-5
CDR3aa: CASSQRQGTNTEAFF

len: 14
v_gene: TRBV10-2
CDR3aa: CASKRTGNTGELFF

len: 13
v_gene: TRBV7-2
CDR3aa: CASSSGTSAHPYF

len: 14
v_gene: TRBV2
CDR3aa: CASSDSLASYEQFF

len: 15
v_gene: TRBV30
CDR3aa: CAWSPPGGGTDTQYF